This T cell receptor beta chain was captured in a study of blood T cell repertoires in COVID-19. Study in general: Sources were T cells, B-cell-depleted T cells, or PBMCs; the material itself was cDNA or gDNA.

This clone was observed a few times. Germline trimming cut 11 bases from V and 1 base from J; bases unmatched to any gene: 11. CDR1 and CDR2 (germline): SNHLY, FYNNEI. CDR3 length: 16 amino acids. In the original workflow: How many nucleated cells were present was estimated from reference gene primer amplification. Assay: immunoSEQ multiplex PCR; the TCRdb copy retains only in-frame clones and omits some. V and J calls and clone size are those listed in that table; D and trimming were worked out from the DNA. The sample has about 99,000 clones; about 87% are singletons. Sequencing input: peripheral blood. The V and J genes are TRBV2 and TRBJ2-3; the match to TRBD2 covers 11 bases. This clonotype was obtained from a man aged 45-65 years with acute or convalescent COVID-19. The CDR3 DNA reads TGTGCCGGAGACCCCGGGACTAGCGGTCGCACAGATACGCAGTATTTT. This gives the protein CAGDPGTSGRTDTQYF.